Listed below are T cell receptor beta chains from one sample, sequenced in a study of vaccination effects on CD4 cells after COVID-19. Data came from immunoSEQ multiplex PCR; TCRdb stores just in-frame clones and leaves some out. The profile shows tens of thousands of clones, approximately 68% of them singletons. Which antigens these TCRs recognize remains unknown. The starting material was CD4+ T cells from PBMCs cultured with SARS-CoV-2 spike peptides, obtained after COVID-19 vaccination. Receptor source: a human donor who received a COVID-19 vaccine. Both conserved end residues are part of each CDR3. Some rows mark clone size as missing; the rest say once, few, many or name a class of expanded clone.

NA | TRBJ2-5 | 16 | TRBV24-1 | CATSDGLAGGPETQYF
NA | TRBJ1-6 | 16 | TRBV5-1 | CASSLGGSSYNSPLHF
medium-sized | TRBJ2-5 | 15 | TRBV4-1 | CASSPEDSPRETQYF
NA | TRBJ1-1 | 15 | TRBV4-1 | CASSQEPGSFTEAFF
NA | TRBJ1-1 | 17 | TRBV18 | CASSPLTTGGGHTEAFF
few | TRBJ2-2 | 15 | TRBV24-1 | CATSARLAPTGELFF
NA | TRBJ1-4 | 15 | TRBV7-2 | CASSLGSGGREKLFF
once | TRBJ1-4 | 15 | TRBV6-5 | CASSYGGTSNEKLFF
NA | TRBJ2-1 | 13 | TRBV11-3 | CASSSGPPHEQFF
NA | TRBJ1-2 | 15 | TRBV3-1/TRBV3-2 | CASSQGPGTGDGYTF
once | TRBJ1-2 | 17 | TRBV5-1 | CASSLASQGLKIGGYTF
NA | TRBJ2-1 | 15 | TRBV15 | CATSRESGSAGEQFF
NA | TRBJ2-2 | 17 | TRBV7-7 | CASSLKGGGAATGELFF
NA | TRBJ2-7 | 18 | TRBV18 | CASSFRAGTSGFHYEQYF
NA | TRBJ2-3 | 14 | TRBV7-2 | CASSLWKGIDTQYF
NA | TRBJ1-5 | 14 | TRBV3-1/TRBV3-2 | CASSQDGGNQPQHF
NA | TRBJ1-1 | 15 | TRBV19 | CASRPRDRENTEAFF
NA | TRBJ1-1 | 14 | TRBV3-1/TRBV3-2 | CASSRQTLNTEAFF
NA | TRBJ2-1 | 15 | TRBV3-1/TRBV3-2 | CASSQRPASSDEQFF
NA | TRBJ2-5 | 16 | TRBV6-1 | CASSVGMDRARETQYF
NA | TRBJ2-3 | 14 | TRBV19 | CASDRGQVADTQYF
few | TRBJ1-1 | 15 | TRBV29-1 | CSVLDDRPENTEAFF
NA | TRBJ2-1 | 15 | TRBV24-1 | CATSDPGISYNEQFF
few | TRBJ1-1 | 14 | TRBV5-1 | CASSSRQQNTEAFF
NA | TRBJ2-3 | 15 | TRBV5-8 | CASSAWGRGEDTQYF
once | TRBJ1-2 | 14 | TRBV7-9 | CASSSPQEIYGYTF
few | TRBJ2-4 | 15 | TRBV7-9 | CASSLQASWANIQYF
NA | TRBJ2-3 | 15 | TRBV5-3 | CARSLSGAGTDTQYF
NA | TRBJ1-2 | 15 | TRBV10-2 | CASSDRRRGRNGYTF
NA | TRBJ1-1 | 16 | TRBV11-2 | CASSDKVGPMNTEAFF
once | TRBJ1-2 | 12 | TRBV3-1/TRBV3-2 | CASSQAGYGYTF
NA | TRBJ1-4 | 14 | TRBV6-1 | CASSERRDGEKLFF
NA | TRBJ1-2 | 15 | TRBV5-1 | CASSLGTETNYGYTF
NA | TRBJ2-7 | 18 | TRBV6-4 | CASSEYSGGAGDSYEQYF
few | TRBJ1-1 | 14 | TRBV9 | CASSVRSVNTEAFF
NA | TRBJ2-5 | 16 | TRBV9 | CASSVASGRDLETQYF
NA | TRBJ2-2 | 16 | TRBV2 | CASSESRTGPTGELFF
few | TRBJ1-5 | 11 | TRBV5-6 | CASRPDQPQHF
NA | TRBJ2-7 | 14 | TRBV21-1 | CASSICQGDYEQYF
NA | TRBJ1-5 | 14 | TRBV6-2/TRBV6-3 | CASSYSQGYQPQHF
NA | TRBJ2-7 | 13 | TRBV5-6 | CASSLYPAYEQYF
NA | TRBJ2-1 | 13 | TRBV5-4 | CASSSPTSDEQFF
NA | TRBJ1-6 | 14 | TRBV19 | CASSQGASDSPLHF
few | TRBJ1-1 | 16 | TRBV5-1 | CASSFRAPFEMDGAFF
few | TRBJ1-2 | 16 | TRBV4-2 | CASSQRPRAGGDGYTF
NA | TRBJ2-3 | 13 | TRBV2 | CASSVLEGDTQYF
few | TRBJ1-1 | 14 | TRBV11-3 | CASSFGTANTEAFF
few | TRBJ1-1 | 14 | TRBV6-6 | CASSTTGTAPEAFF
NA | TRBJ2-5 | 14 | TRBV3-1/TRBV3-2 | CASLEPGRDETQYF
NA | TRBJ1-4 | 17 | TRBV7-6 | CASSAETGTGVNEKLFF
NA | TRBJ1-4 | 13 | TRBV6-5 | CASSKLLNEKLFF
once | TRBJ2-7 | 14 | TRBV4-2 | CASRNGLADYEQYF
NA | TRBJ2-3 | 15 | TRBV7-2 | CASSLSGTSRDTQYF
NA | TRBJ2-3 | 10 | TRBV2 | CASSTGTQYF
NA | TRBJ2-5 | 15 | TRBV7-6 | CASSFPPGQGETQYF
NA | TRBJ2-3 | 14 | TRBV7-9 | CASSLEGLEDTQYF
NA | TRBJ2-1 | 13 | TRBV5-6 | CASSLAVNNEQFF
NA | TRBJ2-7 | 13 | TRBV7-2 | CASSSDRFEGQYF
NA | TRBJ1-5 | 12 | TRBV3-1/TRBV3-2 | CASSHLSQPQHF
NA | TRBJ2-1 | 15 | TRBV5-1 | CASSSGMGGGNEQFF